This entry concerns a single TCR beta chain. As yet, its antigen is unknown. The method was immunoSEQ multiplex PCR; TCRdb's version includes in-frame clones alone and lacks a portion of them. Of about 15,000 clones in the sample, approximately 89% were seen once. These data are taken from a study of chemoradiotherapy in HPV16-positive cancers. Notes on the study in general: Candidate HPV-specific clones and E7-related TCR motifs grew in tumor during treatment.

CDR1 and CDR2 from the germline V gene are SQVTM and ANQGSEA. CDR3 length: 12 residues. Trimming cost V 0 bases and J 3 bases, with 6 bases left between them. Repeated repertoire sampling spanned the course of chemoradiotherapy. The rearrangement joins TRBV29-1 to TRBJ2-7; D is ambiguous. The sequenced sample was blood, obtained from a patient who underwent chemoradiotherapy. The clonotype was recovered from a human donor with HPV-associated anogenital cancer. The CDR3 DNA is TGCAGCGTTGAAGATATAGGCTACGAGCAGTACTTC. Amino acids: CSVEDIGYEQYF.